This TCR beta chain was captured by sequencing in a study of molecular identifiers for immune sequencing clone quantification. There are 15 residues in the CDR3. The V end lost 5 bases, the J end lost 1 base, and 11 bases lay between the germline ends. Germline assignment: CDR1 SEHNR and CDR2 FQNEAQ (reference sequence). TCRdb fed the PCR reads into MiXCR, producing one record per CDR3 protein. The sample records 550,000 to 750,000 distinct CDR3 sequences, just under 20% being singletons. Sequencing was carried out using naive CD8+ T cells from blood, with Jurkat cell RNA spiked in. Subset denoted: FACS-sorted CD8+CD4-CCR7+CD45RA+ naive T cells. This receptor was obtained from a human donor in good health. Some libraries in this study had Jurkat cell RNA spiked in. The J gene is TRBJ1-4, the V gene TRBV7-9; D gene ambiguous. The CDR3 spells CASSTLEETNEKLFF. Here the CDR3 DNA reads TGTGCCAGCAGCACCCTTGAGGAAACTAATGAAAAACTGTTTTTT. The complete variable domain, with remaining parts taken from reference TRBV7-9 and TRBJ1-4, reads DTGVSQNPRHKITKRGQNVTFRCDPISEHNRLYWYRQTLGQGPEFLTYFQNEAQLEKSRLLSDRFSAERPKGSFSTLEIQRTEQGDSAMYLCASSTLEETNEKLFFGSGTQLSVL.